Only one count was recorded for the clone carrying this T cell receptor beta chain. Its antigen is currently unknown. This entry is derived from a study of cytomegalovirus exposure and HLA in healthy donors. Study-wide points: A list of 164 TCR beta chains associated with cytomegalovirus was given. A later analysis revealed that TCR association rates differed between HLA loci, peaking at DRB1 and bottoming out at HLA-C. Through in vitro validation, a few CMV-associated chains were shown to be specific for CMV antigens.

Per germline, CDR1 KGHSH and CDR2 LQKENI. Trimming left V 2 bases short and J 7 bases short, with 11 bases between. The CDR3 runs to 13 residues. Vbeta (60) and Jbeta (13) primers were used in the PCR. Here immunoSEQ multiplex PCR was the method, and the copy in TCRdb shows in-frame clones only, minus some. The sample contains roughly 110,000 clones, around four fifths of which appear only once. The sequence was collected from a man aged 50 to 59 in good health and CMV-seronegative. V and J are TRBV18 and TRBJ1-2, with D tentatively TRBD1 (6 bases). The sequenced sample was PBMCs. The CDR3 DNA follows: TGTGCCAGCTCACCAACAGGGAACCTTGGCTACACCTTC. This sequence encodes CASSPTGNLGYTF.